The source of this TCR beta chain is a study of T cells after yellow fever vaccination. Ten or more counts support this clonotype. TCRdb ran MiXCR on the 5' RACE reads and lists one entry per CDR3 protein. The sample lists about 340,000 distinct CDR3 sequences; approximately 3.9% were seen once. This CDR3 has 14 amino acids. Between the trimmed V and J ends, which lost 5 bases and 2 bases, there was a span of 10 bases. Sequencing used PBMCs, obtained 5 days after the yellow fever booster vaccination. This sequence originates from a man younger than 30 who received the YFV17D yellow fever vaccine. The chain couples TRBV12-3 or TRBV12-4 to TRBJ1-5, with a weak D call TRBD1 (5 bases). The CDR3 bases are TGTGCCAGCAGTCACCGGGGGGGCAATCAGCCCCAGCATTTT. Translated, it gives CASSHRGGNQPQHF.